This record concerns one T cell receptor beta chain sequence. Original data processing: Scientists estimated how many nucleated cells there were by amplifying reference gene primers. Assay: immunoSEQ multiplex PCR; the TCRdb copy retains only in-frame clones and omits some. V and J calls and clone size are as listed in that table; D and trimming were resolved from the DNA. The table has roughly 200,000 clones, around nine tenths seen once. V lost 3 bases to trimming and J lost 4 bases; unmatched junction nucleotides: 4. This CDR3 is built from 14 residues. Germline V gene sequence: CDR1 SGHRS, CDR2 YFSETQ. This entry belongs to a study of blood T cell repertoires in COVID-19. Study summary: COVID-19 samples, acute and convalescent, were from the United States, Italy and Spain. In each case, the material was cDNA or gDNA derived from T cells, B-cell-depleted T cells, or PBMCs.

The V call is TRBV5-1, the J call TRBJ1-5; 7 bases are a match to TRBD1. The sequence was collected from a man aged 35 to 55 with acute or convalescent COVID-19. Sequencing input: peripheral blood. CDR3: CASSSQGGNQPQHF. Here the CDR3 DNA reads TGCGCCAGCAGCTCGCAGGGGGGTAATCAGCCCCAGCATTTT.